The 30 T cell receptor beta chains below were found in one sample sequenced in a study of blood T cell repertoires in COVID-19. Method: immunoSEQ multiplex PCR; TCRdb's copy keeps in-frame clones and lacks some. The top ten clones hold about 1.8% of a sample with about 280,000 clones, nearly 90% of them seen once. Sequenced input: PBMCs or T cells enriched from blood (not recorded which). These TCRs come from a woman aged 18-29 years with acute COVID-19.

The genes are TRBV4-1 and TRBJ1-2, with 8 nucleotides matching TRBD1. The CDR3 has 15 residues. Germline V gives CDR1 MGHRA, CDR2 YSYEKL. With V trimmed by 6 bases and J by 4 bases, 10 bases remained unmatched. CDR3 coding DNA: TGCGCCAGCAGAAATCCCGGGACAGGTCTCTATGGCTACACCTTC. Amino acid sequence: CASRNPGTGLYGYTF.

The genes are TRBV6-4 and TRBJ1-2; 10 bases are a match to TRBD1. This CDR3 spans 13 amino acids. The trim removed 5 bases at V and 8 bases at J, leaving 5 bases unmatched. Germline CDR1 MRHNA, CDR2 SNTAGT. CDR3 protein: CASSSGTGEGYTF. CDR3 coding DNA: TGTGCCAGCAGTTCCGGGACAGGGGAGGGCTACACCTTC.

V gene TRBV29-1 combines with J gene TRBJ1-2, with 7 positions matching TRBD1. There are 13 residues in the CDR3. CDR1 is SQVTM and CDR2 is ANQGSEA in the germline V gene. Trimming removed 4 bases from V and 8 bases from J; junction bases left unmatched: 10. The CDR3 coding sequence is TGCAGCGTTGTATTGACAGGGTTCGAAGGCTACACCTTC. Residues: CSVVLTGFEGYTF.

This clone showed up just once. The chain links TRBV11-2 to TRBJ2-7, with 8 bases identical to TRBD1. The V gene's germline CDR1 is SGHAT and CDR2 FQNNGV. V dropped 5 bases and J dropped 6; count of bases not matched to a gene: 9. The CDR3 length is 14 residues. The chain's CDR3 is CASSRDRGKSEQYF. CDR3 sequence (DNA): TGTGCCAGCAGCCGAGACAGGGGTAAGAGCGAGCAGTACTTC.

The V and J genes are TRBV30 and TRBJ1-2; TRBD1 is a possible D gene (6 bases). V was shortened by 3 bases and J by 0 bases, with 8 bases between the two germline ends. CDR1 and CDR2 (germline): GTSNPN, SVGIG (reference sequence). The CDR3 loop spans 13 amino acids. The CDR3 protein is CAWRGASNYGYTF. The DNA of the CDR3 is TGTGCCTGGAGGGGGGCTTCTAACTATGGCTACACCTTC.

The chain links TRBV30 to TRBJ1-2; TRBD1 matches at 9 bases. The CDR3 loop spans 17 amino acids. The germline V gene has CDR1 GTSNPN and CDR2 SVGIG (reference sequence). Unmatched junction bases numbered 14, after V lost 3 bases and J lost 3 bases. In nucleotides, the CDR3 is TGTGCCTGGAGCGCCGACACGGCCGGGACAGGGTACTATGGCTACACCTTC. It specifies CAWSADTAGTGYYGYTF.

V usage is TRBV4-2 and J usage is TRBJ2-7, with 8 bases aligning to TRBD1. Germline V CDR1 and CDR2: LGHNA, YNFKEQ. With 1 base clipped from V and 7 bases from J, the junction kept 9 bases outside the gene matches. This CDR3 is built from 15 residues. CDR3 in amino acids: CASSQVTGQGNEQYF. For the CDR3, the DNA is TGTGCCAGCAGCCAAGTAACAGGACAGGGTAATGAGCAGTACTTC.

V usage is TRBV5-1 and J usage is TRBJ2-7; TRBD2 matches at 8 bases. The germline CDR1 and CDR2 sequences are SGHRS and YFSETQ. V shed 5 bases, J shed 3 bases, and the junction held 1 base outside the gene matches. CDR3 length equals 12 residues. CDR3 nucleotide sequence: TGCGCCAGCAGTGGGACTAGCTACGAGCAGTACTTC. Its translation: CASSGTSYEQYF.

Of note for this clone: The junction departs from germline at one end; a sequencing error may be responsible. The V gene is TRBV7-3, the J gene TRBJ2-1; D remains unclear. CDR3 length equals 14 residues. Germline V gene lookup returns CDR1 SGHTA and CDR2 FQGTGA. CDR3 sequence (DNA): TGTGCCAGCAGCTCCCACTCCTCCCACAATGAGCAGTTCTTC. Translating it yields CASSSHSSHNEQFF.

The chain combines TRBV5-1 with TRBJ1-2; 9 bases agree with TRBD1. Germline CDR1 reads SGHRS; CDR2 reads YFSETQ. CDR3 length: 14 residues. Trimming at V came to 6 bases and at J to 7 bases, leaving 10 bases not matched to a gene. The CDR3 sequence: CASTSDRGSGGYTF. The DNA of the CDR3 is TGCGCCAGCACGTCGGACAGGGGAAGTGGTGGCTACACCTTC.

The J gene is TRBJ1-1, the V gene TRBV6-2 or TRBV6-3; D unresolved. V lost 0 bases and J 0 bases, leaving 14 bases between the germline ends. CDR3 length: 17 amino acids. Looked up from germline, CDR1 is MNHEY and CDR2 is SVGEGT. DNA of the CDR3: TGTGCCAGCAGTTACTCCGGCAGGTTAAGTCTGAACACTGAAGCTTTCTTT. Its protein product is CASSYSGRLSLNTEAFF.

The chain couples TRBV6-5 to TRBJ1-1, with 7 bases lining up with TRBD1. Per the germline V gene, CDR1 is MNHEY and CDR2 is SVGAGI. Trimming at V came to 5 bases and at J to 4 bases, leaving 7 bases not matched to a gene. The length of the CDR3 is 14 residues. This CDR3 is CASSNRQGFTEAFF. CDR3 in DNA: TGTGCCAGCAGTAACAGACAGGGATTCACTGAAGCTTTCTTT.

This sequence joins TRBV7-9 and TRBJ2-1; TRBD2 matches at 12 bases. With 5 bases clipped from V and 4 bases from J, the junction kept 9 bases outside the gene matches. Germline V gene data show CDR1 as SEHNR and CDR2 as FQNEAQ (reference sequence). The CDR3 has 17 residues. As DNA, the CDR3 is TGTGCCAGCAGCACAGGACTAGCGGGAAGTAGATACAATGAGCAGTTCTTC. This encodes CASSTGLAGSRYNEQFF.

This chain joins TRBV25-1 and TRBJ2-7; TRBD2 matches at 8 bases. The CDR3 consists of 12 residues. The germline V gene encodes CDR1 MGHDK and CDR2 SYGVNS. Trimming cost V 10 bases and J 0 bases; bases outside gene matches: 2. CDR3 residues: CATRGGSYEQYF. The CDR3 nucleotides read TGTGCCACCCGGGGGGGCTCCTACGAGCAGTACTTC.

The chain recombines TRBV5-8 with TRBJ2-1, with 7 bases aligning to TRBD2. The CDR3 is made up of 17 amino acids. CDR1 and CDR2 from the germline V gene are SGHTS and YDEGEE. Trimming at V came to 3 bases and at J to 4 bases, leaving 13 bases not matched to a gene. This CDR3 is CASSSSPRLARYNEQFF. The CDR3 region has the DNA TGTGCCAGCAGCTCTTCCCCGCGACTAGCAAGGTACAATGAGCAGTTCTTC.

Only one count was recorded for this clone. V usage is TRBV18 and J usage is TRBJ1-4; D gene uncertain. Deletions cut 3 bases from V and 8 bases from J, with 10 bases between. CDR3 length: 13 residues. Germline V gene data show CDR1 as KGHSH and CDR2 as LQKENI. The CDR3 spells CASSPGVGEKLFF. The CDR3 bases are TGTGCCAGCTCACCGGGAGTGGGGGAAAAACTGTTTTTT.

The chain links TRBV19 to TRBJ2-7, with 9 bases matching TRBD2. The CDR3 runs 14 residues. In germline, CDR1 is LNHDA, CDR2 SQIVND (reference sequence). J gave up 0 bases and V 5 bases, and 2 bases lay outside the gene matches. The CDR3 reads CASSFSGSSYEQYF. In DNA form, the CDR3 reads TGTGCCAGTAGTTTTAGCGGGAGCTCCTACGAGCAGTACTTC.

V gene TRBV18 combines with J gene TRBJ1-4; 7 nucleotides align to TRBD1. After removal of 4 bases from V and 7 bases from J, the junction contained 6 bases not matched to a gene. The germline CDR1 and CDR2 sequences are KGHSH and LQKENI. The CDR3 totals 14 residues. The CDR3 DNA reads TGTGCCAGCTCACTGACAGGGTGGGGTGAAAAACTGTTTTTT. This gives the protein CASSLTGWGEKLFF.

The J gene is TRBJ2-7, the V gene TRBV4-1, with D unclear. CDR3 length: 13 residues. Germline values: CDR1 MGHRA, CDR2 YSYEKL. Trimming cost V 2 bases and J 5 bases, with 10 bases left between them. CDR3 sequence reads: CASSQSPPDEQYF. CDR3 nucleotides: TGCGCCAGCAGCCAATCCCCCCCGGACGAGCAGTACTTC.

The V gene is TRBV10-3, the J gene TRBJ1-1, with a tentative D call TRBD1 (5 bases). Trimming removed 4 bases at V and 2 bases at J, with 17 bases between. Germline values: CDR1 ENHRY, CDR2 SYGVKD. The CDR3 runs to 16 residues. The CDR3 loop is CAISGGQGSLNTEAFF. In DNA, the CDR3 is TGTGCCATCAGTGGTGGTCAGGGTTCGTTAAACACTGAAGCTTTCTTT.

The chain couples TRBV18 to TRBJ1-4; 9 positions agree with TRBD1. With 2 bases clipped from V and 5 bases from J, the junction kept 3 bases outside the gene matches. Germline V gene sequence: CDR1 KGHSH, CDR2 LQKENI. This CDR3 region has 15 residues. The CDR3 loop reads CASSPGQGRNEKLFF. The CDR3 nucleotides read TGTGCCAGCTCACCAGGACAGGGGAGGAATGAAAAACTGTTTTTT.

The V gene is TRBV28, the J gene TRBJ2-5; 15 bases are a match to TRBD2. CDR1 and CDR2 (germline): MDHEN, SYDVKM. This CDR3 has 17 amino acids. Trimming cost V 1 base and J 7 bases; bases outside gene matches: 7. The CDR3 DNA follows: TGTGCCAGCAGTTTATTGGGGACTAGCGGGAGGAGTGTGACCCAGTACTTC. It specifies CASSLLGTSGRSVTQYF. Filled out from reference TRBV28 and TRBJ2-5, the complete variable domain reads DVKVTQSSRYLVKRTGEKVFLECVQDMDHENMFWYRQDPGLGLRLIYFSYDVKMKEKGDIPEGYSVSREKKERFSLILESASTNQTSMYLCASSLLGTSGRSVTQYFGPGTRLLVL.

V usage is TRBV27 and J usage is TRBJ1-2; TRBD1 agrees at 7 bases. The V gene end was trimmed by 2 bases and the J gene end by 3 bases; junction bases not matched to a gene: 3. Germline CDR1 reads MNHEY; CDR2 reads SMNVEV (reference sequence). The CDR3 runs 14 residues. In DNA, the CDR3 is TGTGCCAGCAGTTTAGGGCAGGGGGACTATGGCTACACCTTC. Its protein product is CASSLGQGDYGYTF.

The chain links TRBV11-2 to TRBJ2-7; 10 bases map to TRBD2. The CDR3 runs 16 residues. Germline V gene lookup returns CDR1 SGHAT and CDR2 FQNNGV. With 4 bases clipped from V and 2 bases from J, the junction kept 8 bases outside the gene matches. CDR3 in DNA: TGTGCCAGCAGCTCCTATGGGACTAGCGCTGCCTACGAGCAGTACTTC. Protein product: CASSSYGTSAAYEQYF.

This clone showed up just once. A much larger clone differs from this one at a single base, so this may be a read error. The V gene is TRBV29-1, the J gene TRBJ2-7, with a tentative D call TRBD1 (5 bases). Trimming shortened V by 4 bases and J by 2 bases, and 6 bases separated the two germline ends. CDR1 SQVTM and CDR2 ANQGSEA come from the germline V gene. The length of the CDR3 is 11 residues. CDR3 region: CSVGQTYEQYF. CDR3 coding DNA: TGCAGCGTTGGACAGACCTACGAGCAGTACTTC.

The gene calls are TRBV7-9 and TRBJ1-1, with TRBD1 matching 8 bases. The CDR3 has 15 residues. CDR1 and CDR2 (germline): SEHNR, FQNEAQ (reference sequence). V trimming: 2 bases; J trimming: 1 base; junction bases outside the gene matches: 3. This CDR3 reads CASSLQGAGNTEAFF. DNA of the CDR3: TGTGCCAGCAGCTTACAGGGGGCAGGGAACACTGAAGCTTTCTTT.

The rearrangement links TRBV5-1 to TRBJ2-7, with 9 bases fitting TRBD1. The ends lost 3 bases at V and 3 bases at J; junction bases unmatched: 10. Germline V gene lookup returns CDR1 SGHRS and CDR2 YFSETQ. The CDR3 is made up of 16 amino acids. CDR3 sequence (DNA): TGCGCCAGCAGCTCCCAACAGGGGGCTGTGGGCTACGAGCAGTACTTC. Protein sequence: CASSSQQGAVGYEQYF.

DNA of the CDR3: TGCAGCGTATCTAGCGGGAGTTCCGGGGAGCTGTTTTTT. Protein product: CSVSSGSSGELFF. The V call is TRBV29-1, the J call TRBJ2-2, with 10 bases matching TRBD2. The ends lost 6 bases at V and 6 bases at J; junction bases unmatched: 4. The CDR3 loop spans 13 amino acids. CDR1 and CDR2 (germline): SQVTM, ANQGSEA.

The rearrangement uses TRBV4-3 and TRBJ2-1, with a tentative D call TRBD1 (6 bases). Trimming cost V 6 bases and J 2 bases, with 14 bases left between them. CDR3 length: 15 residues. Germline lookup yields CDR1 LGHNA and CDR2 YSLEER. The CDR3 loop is CASRRTENTYNEQFF. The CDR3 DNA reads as TGCGCCAGCAGGCGGACAGAGAACACCTACAATGAGCAGTTCTTC.

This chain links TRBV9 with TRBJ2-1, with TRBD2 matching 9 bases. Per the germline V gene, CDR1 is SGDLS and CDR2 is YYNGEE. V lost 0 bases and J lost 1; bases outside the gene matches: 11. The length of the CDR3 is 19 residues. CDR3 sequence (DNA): TGTGCCAGCAGCGTAGAAGATCTAGCGGGACTCGGGTCCTACAATGAGCAGTTCTTC. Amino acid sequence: CASSVEDLAGLGSYNEQFF.